A single T cell receptor (beta chain) is shown here with its context. The CDR3 runs to 14 residues. Germline V gives CDR1 LNHDA, CDR2 SQIVND (reference sequence). The V end lost 8 bases, the J end lost 3 bases, and 14 bases lay between the germline ends. The data stem from a study of blood T cell repertoires in COVID-19. As for the study in general: The analysed material was cDNA or gDNA that came from T cells, B-cell-depleted T cells, or PBMCs.

Per the study methods: By means of reference gene primer amplification, nucleated cell counts were estimated. Profiled with immunoSEQ multiplex PCR; TCRdb holds only in-frame clones, not every one. V and J calls and clone size are copied from that table; D and trimming were computed from the DNA. The data show some 72,000 clones, around 89% seen once. The TCR was taken from a man between 60 and 75 years old with acute or convalescent COVID-19. Material: peripheral blood. The V gene is TRBV19, the J gene TRBJ1-5; TRBD1 might be the D (6 bases). This CDR3 reads CASGNREVNQPQHF. DNA for the CDR3: TGTGCCAGTGGAAACAGGGAAGTCAATCAGCCCCAGCATTTT.